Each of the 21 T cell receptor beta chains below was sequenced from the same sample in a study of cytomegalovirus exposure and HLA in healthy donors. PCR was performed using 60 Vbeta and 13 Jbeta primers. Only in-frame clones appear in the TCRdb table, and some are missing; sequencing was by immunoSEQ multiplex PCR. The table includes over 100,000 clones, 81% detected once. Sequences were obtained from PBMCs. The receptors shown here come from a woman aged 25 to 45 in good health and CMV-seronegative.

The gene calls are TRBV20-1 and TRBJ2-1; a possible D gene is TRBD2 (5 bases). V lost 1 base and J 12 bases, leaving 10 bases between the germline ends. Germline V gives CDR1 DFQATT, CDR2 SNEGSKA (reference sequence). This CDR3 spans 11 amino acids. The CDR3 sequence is CSARGGGGQFF. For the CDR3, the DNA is TGCAGTGCTAGAGGCGGCGGAGGGCAGTTCTTC.

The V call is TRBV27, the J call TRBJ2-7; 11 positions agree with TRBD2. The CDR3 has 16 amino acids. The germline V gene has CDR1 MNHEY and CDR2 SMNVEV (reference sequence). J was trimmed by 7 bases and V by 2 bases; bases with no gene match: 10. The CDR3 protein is CASSLIGSGRAGEQYF. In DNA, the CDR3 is TGTGCCAGCAGTTTAATCGGTAGCGGGAGGGCGGGGGAGCAGTACTTC.

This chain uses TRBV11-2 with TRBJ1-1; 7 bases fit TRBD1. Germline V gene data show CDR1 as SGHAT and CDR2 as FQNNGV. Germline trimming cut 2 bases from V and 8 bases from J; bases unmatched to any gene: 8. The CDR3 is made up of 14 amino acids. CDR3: CASSLHSTGLEAFF. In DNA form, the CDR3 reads TGTGCCAGCAGCTTACACTCGACAGGGCTCGAAGCTTTCTTT.

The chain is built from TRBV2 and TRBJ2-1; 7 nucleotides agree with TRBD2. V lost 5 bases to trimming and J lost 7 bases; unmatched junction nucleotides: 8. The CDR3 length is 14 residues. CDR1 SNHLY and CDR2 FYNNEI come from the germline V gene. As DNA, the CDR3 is TGTGCCAGCAGTCTAGCGCCCGGGGGGAATGAGCAGTTCTTC. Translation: CASSLAPGGNEQFF.

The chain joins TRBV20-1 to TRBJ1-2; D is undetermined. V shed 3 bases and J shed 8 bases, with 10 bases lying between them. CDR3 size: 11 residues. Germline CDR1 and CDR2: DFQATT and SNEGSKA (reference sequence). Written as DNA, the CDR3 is TGCAGTGCTAGCCCCGCGGGGGGCTACACCTTC. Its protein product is CSASPAGGYTF.

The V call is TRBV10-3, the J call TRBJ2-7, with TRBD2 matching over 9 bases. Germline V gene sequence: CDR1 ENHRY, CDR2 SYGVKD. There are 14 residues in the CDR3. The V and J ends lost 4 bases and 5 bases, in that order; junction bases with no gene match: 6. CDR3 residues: CAISGRAGGHEQYF. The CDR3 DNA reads TGTGCCATCAGTGGGAGGGCGGGGGGGCACGAGCAGTACTTC.

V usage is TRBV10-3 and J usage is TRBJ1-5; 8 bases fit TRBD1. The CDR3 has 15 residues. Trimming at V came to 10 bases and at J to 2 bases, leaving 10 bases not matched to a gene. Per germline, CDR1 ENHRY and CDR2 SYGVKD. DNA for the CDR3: TGTGCCACCCAGACAGGGGCTGTGGGCAATCAGCCCCAGCATTTT. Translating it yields CATQTGAVGNQPQHF.

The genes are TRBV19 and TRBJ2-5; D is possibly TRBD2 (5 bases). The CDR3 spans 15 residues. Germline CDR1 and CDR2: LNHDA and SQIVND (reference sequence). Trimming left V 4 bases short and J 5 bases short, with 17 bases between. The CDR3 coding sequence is TGTGCCAGTAGTAAGCTAGCAGCCCCCACCGAGACCCAGTACTTC. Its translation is CASSKLAAPTETQYF. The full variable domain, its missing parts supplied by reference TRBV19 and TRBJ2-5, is DGGITQSPKYLFRKEGQNVTLSCEQNLNHDAMYWYRQDPGQGLRLIYYSQIVNDFQKGDIAEGYSVSREKKESFPLTVTSAQKNPTAFYLCASSKLAAPTETQYFGPGTRLLVL.

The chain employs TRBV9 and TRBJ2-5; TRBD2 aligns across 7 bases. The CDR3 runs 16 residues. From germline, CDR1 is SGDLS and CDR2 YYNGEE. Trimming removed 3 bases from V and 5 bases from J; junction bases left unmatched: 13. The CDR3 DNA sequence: TGTGCCAGCAGCGCCTTCCTGGGAGGGTCCGGGGAGACCCAGTACTTC. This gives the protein CASSAFLGGSGETQYF.

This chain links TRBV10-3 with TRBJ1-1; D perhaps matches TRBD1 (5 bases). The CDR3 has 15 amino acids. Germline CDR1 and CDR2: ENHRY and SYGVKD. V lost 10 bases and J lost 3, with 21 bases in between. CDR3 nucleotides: TGTGCCAGTAGTACAAGTCCTACGGGGGACACTGAAGCTTTCTTT. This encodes CASSTSPTGDTEAFF.

This CDR3 reads CASSSPLAVEQFF. CDR3 in DNA: TGTGCCAGCAGCTCTCCCCTGGCAGTTGAGCAGTTCTTC. V is TRBV9 and J is TRBJ2-1; D gene ambiguous. This CDR3 is 13 amino acids long. Germline values: CDR1 SGDLS, CDR2 YYNGEE. The V end was cut by 4 bases, the J end by 9 bases, with 14 bases between.

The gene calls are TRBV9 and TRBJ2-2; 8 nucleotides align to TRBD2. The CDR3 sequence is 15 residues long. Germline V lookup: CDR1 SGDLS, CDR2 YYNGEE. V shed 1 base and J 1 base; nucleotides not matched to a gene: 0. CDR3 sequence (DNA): TGTGCCAGCAGCGTAAGCGGGGGGAACACCGGGGAGCTGTTTTTT. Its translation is CASSVSGGNTGELFF.

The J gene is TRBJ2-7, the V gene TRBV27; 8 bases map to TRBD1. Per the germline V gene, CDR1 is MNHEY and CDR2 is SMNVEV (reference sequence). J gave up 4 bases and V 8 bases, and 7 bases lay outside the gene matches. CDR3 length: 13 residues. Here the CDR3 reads CASSGGSSYEQYF. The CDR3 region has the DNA TGTGCCAGCTCAGGGGGCTCCTCGTACGAGCAGTACTTC.

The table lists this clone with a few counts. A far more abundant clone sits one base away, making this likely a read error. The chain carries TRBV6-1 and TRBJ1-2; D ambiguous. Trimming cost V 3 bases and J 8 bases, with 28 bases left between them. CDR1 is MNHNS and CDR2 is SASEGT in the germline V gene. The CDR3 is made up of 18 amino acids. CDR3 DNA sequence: TGTGCCAGCAGTGAGCTAGTTGCGGGCAGACTCCGCGGTGGCGGCTACACCTTC. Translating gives CASSELVAGRLRGGGYTF.

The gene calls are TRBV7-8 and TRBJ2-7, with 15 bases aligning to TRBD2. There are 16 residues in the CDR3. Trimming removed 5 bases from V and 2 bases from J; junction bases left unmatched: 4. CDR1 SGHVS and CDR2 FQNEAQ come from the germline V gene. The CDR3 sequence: CASSPRTSGRAYEQYF. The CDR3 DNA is TGTGCCAGCAGCCCGAGGACTAGCGGGAGGGCCTACGAGCAGTACTTC.

CDR3 region: CAISFLEGGRFTGELFF. The CDR3 DNA follows: TGTGCCATCAGCTTCCTCGAGGGCGGGAGATTTACCGGGGAGCTGTTTTTT. The J gene is TRBJ2-2, the V gene TRBV10-3; 7 bases are a match to TRBD2. Per germline, CDR1 ENHRY and CDR2 SYGVKD. After removal of 6 bases from V and 5 bases from J, the junction contained 15 bases not matched to a gene. The CDR3 runs to 17 residues.

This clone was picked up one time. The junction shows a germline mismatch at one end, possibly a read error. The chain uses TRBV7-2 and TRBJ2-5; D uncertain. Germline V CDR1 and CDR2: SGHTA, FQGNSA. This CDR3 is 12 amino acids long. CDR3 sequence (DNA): TGTGCTAGCAGCTTACTTCAGAAGACCCAGTACTTC. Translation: CASSLLQKTQYF.

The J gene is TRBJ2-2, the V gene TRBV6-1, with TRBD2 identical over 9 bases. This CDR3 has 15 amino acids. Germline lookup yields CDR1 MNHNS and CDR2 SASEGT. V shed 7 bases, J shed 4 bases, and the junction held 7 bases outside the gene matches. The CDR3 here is CASKELAGTTGELFF. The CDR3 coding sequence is TGTGCCAGCAAAGAGCTAGCGGGAACCACCGGGGAGCTGTTTTTT.

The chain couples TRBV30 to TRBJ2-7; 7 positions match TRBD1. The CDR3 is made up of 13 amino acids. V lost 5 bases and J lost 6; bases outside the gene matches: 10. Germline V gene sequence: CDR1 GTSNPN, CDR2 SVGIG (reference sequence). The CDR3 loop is CAWRTGVNREQYF. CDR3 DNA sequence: TGTGCCTGGCGTACAGGGGTAAATCGCGAGCAGTACTTC.

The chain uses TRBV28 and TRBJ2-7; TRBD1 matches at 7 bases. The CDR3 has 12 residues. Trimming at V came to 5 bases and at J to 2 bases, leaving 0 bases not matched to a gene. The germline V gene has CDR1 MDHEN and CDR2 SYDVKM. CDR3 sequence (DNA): TGTGCCAGCAGTACAGGGGCCTACGAGCAGTACTTC. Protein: CASSTGAYEQYF.

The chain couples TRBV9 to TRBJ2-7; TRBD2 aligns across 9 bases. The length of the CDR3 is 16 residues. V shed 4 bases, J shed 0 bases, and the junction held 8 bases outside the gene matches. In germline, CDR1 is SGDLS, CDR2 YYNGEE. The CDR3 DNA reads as TGTGCCAGCAGCCCCCGCGGTAGCGGGAGCTCCTACGAGCAGTACTTC. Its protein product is CASSPRGSGSSYEQYF. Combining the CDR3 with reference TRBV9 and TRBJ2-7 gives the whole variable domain DSGVTQTPKHLITATGQRVTLRCSPRSGDLSVYWYQQSLDQGLQFLIQYYNGEERAKGNILERFSAQQFPDLHSELNLSSLELGDSALYFCASSPRGSGSSYEQYFGPGTRLTVT.